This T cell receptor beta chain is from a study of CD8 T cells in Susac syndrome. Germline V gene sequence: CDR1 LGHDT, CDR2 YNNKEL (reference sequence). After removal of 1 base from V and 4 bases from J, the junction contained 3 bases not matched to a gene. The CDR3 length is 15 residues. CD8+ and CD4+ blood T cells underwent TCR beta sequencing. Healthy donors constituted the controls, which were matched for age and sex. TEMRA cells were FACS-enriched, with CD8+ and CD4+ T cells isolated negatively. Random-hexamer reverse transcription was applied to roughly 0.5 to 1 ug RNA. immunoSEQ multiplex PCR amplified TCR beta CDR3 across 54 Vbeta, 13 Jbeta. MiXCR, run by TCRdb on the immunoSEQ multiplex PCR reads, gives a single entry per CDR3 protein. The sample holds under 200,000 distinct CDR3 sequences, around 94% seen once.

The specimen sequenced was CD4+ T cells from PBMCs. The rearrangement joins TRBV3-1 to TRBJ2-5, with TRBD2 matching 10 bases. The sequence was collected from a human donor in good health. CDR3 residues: CASSQAAGGRETQYF. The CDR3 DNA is TGTGCCAGCAGCCAAGCAGCGGGGGGGAGAGAGACCCAGTACTTC.